Listed here are 32 T cell receptor beta chains from one sample, sequenced in a study of CD8 T cells in Susac syndrome. RNA in amounts of roughly 0.5 to 1 ug was reverse transcribed with random hexamers. TCRdb fed the immunoSEQ multiplex PCR reads into MiXCR, producing one record per CDR3 protein. Of about 300,000 distinct CDR3 sequences in the sample, about 85% are singletons; the top ten hold over 0.09%. The sequenced sample consisted of CD8+ T cells from PBMCs. These receptors were taken from a human donor with multiple sclerosis.

The V gene is TRBV6-1, the J gene TRBJ2-1, with D perhaps matching TRBD1 or TRBD2 (6 bases each). Germline V lookup: CDR1 MNHNS, CDR2 SASEGT. CDR3 length: 15 residues. V lost 6 bases and J 4 bases, leaving 16 bases between the germline ends. The CDR3, as DNA: TGTGCCAGCAGCGATCTCCGAGGGGGGTACAATGAGCAGTTCTTC. Residues: CASSDLRGGYNEQFF.

This clonotype has only one observation. The J gene is TRBJ1-1, the V gene TRBV27; TRBD1 might be the D (5 bases). Germline values: CDR1 MNHEY, CDR2 SMNVEV (reference sequence). V was trimmed by 4 bases and J by 6 bases, leaving 12 bases between them. The CDR3 is made up of 13 amino acids. CDR3 amino acids: CASSSQSTAEAFF. The CDR3 DNA follows: TGTGCCAGCAGTTCCCAGTCGACAGCTGAAGCTTTCTTT.

This chain connects TRBV12-3 or TRBV12-4 to TRBJ1-1; D is unclear. V lost 5 bases and J lost 0, with 7 bases in between. The CDR3 has 13 amino acids. Here the CDR3 reads CASSLRVNTEAFF. The CDR3 nucleotides read TGTGCCAGCAGTCTTCGGGTGAACACTGAAGCTTTCTTT.

The CDR3 sequence is CASSPQGTGDSYGYTF. Here the CDR3 DNA reads TGCGCCAGCAGCCCCCAGGGGACAGGGGACAGCTATGGCTACACCTTC. This chain links TRBV4-1 with TRBJ1-2; 10 nucleotides line up with TRBD1. The junction had 9 bases not matched to a gene; V was cut back by 4 bases and J by 4 bases. CDR3 length equals 16 residues. CDR1 MGHRA and CDR2 YSYEKL come from the germline V gene.

V gene TRBV3-1 combines with J gene TRBJ2-3; TRBD1 matches 7 bases. The length of the CDR3 is 16 residues. V lost 0 bases, J lost 11 bases, and 14 bases stayed unmatched. Per germline, CDR1 LGHDT and CDR2 YNNKEL (reference sequence). CDR3 sequence (DNA): TGTGCCAGCAGCCAAGATCCGGGACAGACTTCGGCGGGGCAGTATTTT. Its translation is CASSQDPGQTSAGQYF.

This rearrangement joins TRBV6-1 to TRBJ2-6; no clear D gene. The V gene's germline CDR1 is MNHNS and CDR2 SASEGT. There are 16 residues in the CDR3. The V end lost 8 bases, the J end lost 2 bases, and 16 bases lay between the germline ends. This chain's CDR3 is CASYRSGPPGANVLTF. DNA of the CDR3: TGTGCCAGCTATCGAAGTGGGCCCCCTGGGGCCAACGTCCTGACTTTC.

This chain uses TRBV18 with TRBJ2-7; 8 nucleotides line up with TRBD2. Germline V lookup: CDR1 KGHSH, CDR2 LQKENI. The V gene end was trimmed by 3 bases and the J gene end by 5 bases; junction bases not matched to a gene: 6. The CDR3 runs to 14 residues. CDR3 in amino acids: CASSPAGGEHEQYF. The DNA for the CDR3 is TGTGCCAGCTCACCGGCGGGAGGCGAGCACGAGCAGTACTTC.

V usage is TRBV27 and J usage is TRBJ1-2; TRBD1 matches at 9 bases. V gave up 5 bases and J gave up 8 bases; unmatched junction bases: 9. In germline, CDR1 is MNHEY, CDR2 SMNVEV (reference sequence). The CDR3 has 14 amino acids. CDR3 DNA: TGTGCCAGCAGTGTTACGGGACAGGGCCAGGGCTACACCTTC. Protein: CASSVTGQGQGYTF.

The gene calls are TRBV3-1 and TRBJ1-2; perhaps TRBD1 as D (5 bases). The CDR3 has 15 residues. Germline values: CDR1 LGHDT, CDR2 YNNKEL (reference sequence). Deletions cut 0 bases from V and 7 bases from J, with 15 bases between. The CDR3 coding sequence is TGTGCCAGCAGCCAAGATCTTCAGGGTTCAGGTGGCTACACCTTC. Translation: CASSQDLQGSGGYTF.

The chain combines TRBV12-3 or TRBV12-4 with TRBJ2-7; 9 positions agree with TRBD2. The V segment lost 4 bases and the J segment 5 bases; nucleotides outside the gene matches: 6. CDR3 length equals 14 residues. CDR3 sequence: CASSYAGGPNEQYF. The CDR3 DNA follows: TGTGCCAGCAGTTACGCGGGAGGGCCCAACGAGCAGTACTTC.

This clonotype was detected only a few times. The chain combines TRBV6-6 with TRBJ2-1; TRBD1 is a possible D gene (8 bases). The V end lost 5 bases, the J end lost 8 bases, and 19 bases lay between the germline ends. The germline V gene encodes CDR1 MNHNY and CDR2 SVGAGI (reference sequence). The length of the CDR3 is 15 residues. CDR3 coding DNA: TGTGCCAGCAGTCAACCAAACAGGGGGGGCGATGAGCAGTTCTTC. Amino acid sequence: CASSQPNRGGDEQFF.

J is TRBJ1-2 and V is TRBV2, with 10 nucleotides matching TRBD1. From germline, CDR1 is SNHLY and CDR2 FYNNEI. V trimming: 2 bases; J trimming: 4 bases; junction bases outside the gene matches: 4. The CDR3 loop spans 15 amino acids. The CDR3 coding sequence is TGTGCCAGCAGTGAATACGGACAGGGGGGCTATGGCTACACCTTC. Translated: CASSEYGQGGYGYTF.

J is TRBJ2-7 and V is TRBV3-1, with 7 bases identical to TRBD2. Unmatched junction bases numbered 13, after V lost 5 bases and J lost 0 bases. In germline, CDR1 is LGHDT, CDR2 YNNKEL (reference sequence). CDR3 length: 17 amino acids. CDR3 sequence: CASSARASGGDSYEQYF. CDR3 nucleotides: TGTGCCAGCAGCGCCCGGGCTAGCGGAGGGGACTCCTACGAGCAGTACTTC.

The rearrangement links TRBV7-9 to TRBJ2-1; TRBD1 matches 7 bases. Per germline, CDR1 SEHNR and CDR2 FQNEAQ (reference sequence). The CDR3 runs 14 residues. J gave up 4 bases and V 4 bases, and 4 bases lay outside the gene matches. The CDR3: CASSSTGRYNEQFF. DNA of the CDR3: TGTGCCAGCAGCTCGACAGGGCGGTACAATGAGCAGTTCTTC.

The V call is TRBV2, the J call TRBJ2-5; a possible D gene is TRBD1 (6 bases). V lost 5 bases and J lost 9, with 13 bases in between. The CDR3 is made up of 12 amino acids. Germline V gene data show CDR1 as SNHLY and CDR2 as FYNNEI. This CDR3 reads CASSPTGEAQYF. In DNA, the CDR3 is TGTGCCAGCAGTCCGACAGGTGAGGCCCAGTACTTC.

The CDR3 region is CASSVEEAGSYEQYF. CDR3 DNA sequence: TGTGCCAGCAGCGTAGAGGAGGCGGGCTCCTACGAGCAGTACTTC. The chain combines TRBV9 with TRBJ2-7; possibly TRBD2 for D (5 bases). Germline V gene data show CDR1 as SGDLS and CDR2 as YYNGEE. V was cut by 0 bases and J by 0 bases, with 10 bases left in between. This CDR3 region has 15 residues.

J is TRBJ1-1 and V is TRBV12-3 or TRBV12-4; 9 bases are a match to TRBD1. The trim removed 6 bases at V and 12 bases at J, leaving 8 bases unmatched. The CDR3 is 12 residues long. CDR3 bases: TGTGCCAGCAGCCTGGACAGGGGATTGACTTTCTTT. Its translation: CASSLDRGLTFF.

The chain links TRBV5-1 to TRBJ2-3; 16 bases are a match to TRBD2. This CDR3 region has 20 residues. V gave up 3 bases and J gave up 1 base; unmatched junction bases: 11. The germline CDR1 and CDR2 sequences are SGHRS and YFSETQ. The CDR3 is CASSSPKSGTSGRGTDTQYF. CDR3 sequence (DNA): TGCGCCAGCAGCTCACCAAAGTCCGGGACTAGCGGGAGGGGCACAGATACGCAGTATTTT.

The gene calls are TRBV10-1 and TRBJ2-7; 7 bases match TRBD1. The germline gives CDR1 WNHNN, CDR2 SYGVQD (reference sequence). CDR3 length: 14 residues. Trimming at V came to 4 bases and at J to 3 bases, leaving 6 bases not matched to a gene. DNA for the CDR3: TGCGCCAGCAGTGTCGCCAGGGGGTACTACGAGCAGTACTTC. Its protein is CASSVARGYYEQYF.

V and J are TRBV9 and TRBJ2-7; 8 bases match TRBD2. This CDR3 is built from 16 residues. V lost 3 bases, J lost 2 bases, and 10 bases stayed unmatched. The V gene's germline CDR1 is SGDLS and CDR2 YYNGEE. CDR3 DNA: TGTGCCAGCAGCGGAGCGGGAGCTGGCGGAACCTACGAGCAGTACTTC. Its translation: CASSGAGAGGTYEQYF.

The chain joins TRBV9 to TRBJ1-1; 8 bases match TRBD1. The V gene end was trimmed by 4 bases and the J gene end by 3 bases; junction bases not matched to a gene: 14. The CDR3 runs to 17 residues. Germline-derived CDR1 and CDR2 are SGDLS and YYNGEE. The DNA for the CDR3 is TGTGCCAGCAGCCAATCCGGACAGGGATTGCGGGACACTGAAGCTTTCTTT. Translating it yields CASSQSGQGLRDTEAFF.

The rearrangement uses TRBV5-1 and TRBJ2-1; 8 bases map to TRBD1. Germline CDR1 is SGHRS and CDR2 is YFSETQ. CDR3 length: 13 amino acids. Trimming cost V 5 bases and J 5 bases; bases outside gene matches: 3. CDR3 sequence reads: CASRDREDNEQFF. The CDR3 DNA is TGCGCCAGCAGGGACAGGGAGGACAATGAGCAGTTCTTC. The entire variable domain, with the rest obtained from reference TRBV5-1 and TRBJ2-1, is as follows: KAGVTQTPRYLIKTRGQQVTLSCSPISGHRSVSWYQQTPGQGLQFLFEYFSETQRNKGNFPGRFSGRQFSNSRSEMNVSTLELGDSALYLCASRDREDNEQFFGPGTRLTVL.

The rearrangement links TRBV7-3 to TRBJ2-1, with a weak D call TRBD2 (6 bases). Germline V CDR1 and CDR2: SGHTA, FQGTGA. The V and J ends lost 5 bases and 2 bases respectively, with 13 bases between them. There are 15 residues in the CDR3. CDR3 amino acids: CASSKSGYTYNEQFF. CDR3 nucleotides: TGTGCCAGCAGCAAAAGCGGGTATACCTACAATGAGCAGTTCTTC. The variable domain in full, completed from reference TRBV7-3 and TRBJ2-1, reads GAGVSQTPSNKVTEKGKYVELRCDPISGHTALYWYRQSLGQGPEFLIYFQGTGAADDSGLPNDRFFAVRPEGSVSTLKIQRTERGDSAVYLCASSKSGYTYNEQFFGPGTRLTVL.

The CDR3 coding sequence is TGTGCCAGCAGCTTACGGCTAGCGGGAGGAAAACTCACAGATACGCAGTATTTT. Protein sequence: CASSLRLAGGKLTDTQYF. The chain couples TRBV7-8 to TRBJ2-3; TRBD2 matches at 11 bases. The V segment lost 2 bases and the J segment 2 bases; nucleotides outside the gene matches: 9. The CDR3 runs 18 residues. The germline V gene encodes CDR1 SGHVS and CDR2 FQNEAQ. Complete variable domain (other parts from reference TRBV7-8 and TRBJ2-3): GAGVSQSPRYKVAKRGQDVALRCDPISGHVSLFWYQQALGQGPEFLTYFQNEAQLDKSGLPSDRFFAERPEGSVSTLKIQRTQQEDSAVYLCASSLRLAGGKLTDTQYFGPGTRLTVL.

The V call is TRBV29-1, the J call TRBJ1-1; tentatively, D is TRBD1 (6 bases). CDR1 and CDR2 (germline): SQVTM, ANQGSEA. The CDR3 spans 14 residues. The germline V and J ends were trimmed by 7 bases and 2 bases, with 17 bases remaining between them. The CDR3 reads CSAIRGGGNTEAFF. Written as DNA, the CDR3 is TGCAGCGCGATCAGGGGAGGAGGCAACACTGAAGCTTTCTTT.

This sequence joins TRBV6-4 and TRBJ2-1, with 7 bases matching TRBD2. V shed 3 bases and J 5 bases; nucleotides not matched to a gene: 10. This CDR3 spans 16 amino acids. CDR1 MRHNA and CDR2 SNTAGT come from the germline V gene. The CDR3 region has the DNA TGTGCCAGCAGTGAAGGCGGGGAGGGCCTGGACAATGAGCAGTTCTTC. Its translation: CASSEGGEGLDNEQFF.

This clonotype appeared a few times. This chain joins TRBV7-9 and TRBJ1-1; D is ambiguous. Germline V gene data show CDR1 as SEHNR and CDR2 as FQNEAQ (reference sequence). The CDR3 runs 11 residues. V lost 1 base and J 8 bases, leaving 5 bases between the germline ends. DNA for the CDR3: TGTGCCAGCAGCTTAGAAAGAGAAGCTTTCTTT. This encodes CASSLEREAFF.

The V call is TRBV5-1, the J call TRBJ1-4, with 11 bases that match TRBD1. Germline CDR1 SGHRS, CDR2 YFSETQ. The J segment lost 3 bases and the V segment lost 4 bases, leaving 5 bases of the junction unmatched. The CDR3 is 16 residues long. The CDR3 coding sequence is TGCGCCAGCAGCCCCGGACAGGGGGCAGCTAATGAAAAACTGTTTTTT. Its protein product is CASSPGQGAANEKLFF. Combining the CDR3 with reference TRBV5-1 and TRBJ1-4 gives the whole variable domain KAGVTQTPRYLIKTRGQQVTLSCSPISGHRSVSWYQQTPGQGLQFLFEYFSETQRNKGNFPGRFSGRQFSNSRSEMNVSTLELGDSALYLCASSPGQGAANEKLFFGSGTQLSVL.

In its sample, this clonotype was seen a few times. The J gene is TRBJ2-7, the V gene TRBV7-9; D call uncertain. V dropped 1 base and J dropped 5 bases, with 0 bases sitting between them. CDR1 and CDR2 (germline): SEHNR, FQNEAQ (reference sequence). CDR3 size: 10 residues. The CDR3 sequence is CASSLDEQYF. DNA for the CDR3: TGTGCCAGCAGCTTAGACGAGCAGTACTTC.

The gene calls are TRBV4-1 and TRBJ2-3; D gene uncertain. Per germline, CDR1 MGHRA and CDR2 YSYEKL. V gave up 0 bases and J gave up 5 bases, with 12 bases separating them. This CDR3 has 15 amino acids. DNA for the CDR3: TGCGCCAGCAGCCAAGATCTCGGAGAAGGAGATACGCAGTATTTT. Translation: CASSQDLGEGDTQYF.

The chain uses TRBV20-1 and TRBJ2-7, with TRBD2 matching 10 bases. Germline loops: CDR1 DFQATT, CDR2 SNEGSKA (reference sequence). The V gene end was trimmed by 3 bases and the J gene end by 4 bases; junction bases not matched to a gene: 9. This CDR3 has 15 amino acids. The CDR3, as DNA: TGCAGTGCTAGGAACGTTAGCGGGAGGAAGTACGAGCAGTACTTC. Translated: CSARNVSGRKYEQYF.

The V gene is TRBV21-1, the J gene TRBJ1-2. TRBV21-1 is labeled a pseudogene. This CDR3 has 14 residues. CDR3 DNA sequence: TGTGCCAGCAGCGGGAGTGAAGCTAACTATGGCTACACCTTC. Translated, it gives CASSGSEANYGYTF.